The 20 T cell receptor beta chains listed next were all sequenced from one sample in a study of blood T cell repertoires in COVID-19. Profiling relied on immunoSEQ multiplex PCR, and the TCRdb table lists in-frame clones only, not all of them. The data hold some 150,000 clones, with nearly 80% observed a single time. The sequencing sample was made of PBMCs or T cells enriched from blood (not recorded which). These receptors came from a woman aged 45-60 years who had recovered from COVID-19.

The rearrangement uses TRBV30 and TRBJ1-3; D possibly corresponds to TRBD1 (5 bases). CDR3 length: 13 residues. The germline V gene encodes CDR1 GTSNPN and CDR2 SVGIG (reference sequence). V shed 7 bases and J shed 0 bases, with 10 bases lying between them. The CDR3 sequence: CASDIDSGNTIYF. DNA for the CDR3: TGTGCCTCGGACATCGACTCTGGAAACACCATATATTTT.

The count of this clone is one. This chain joins TRBV9 and TRBJ2-7; maybe TRBD1 (5 bases). This CDR3 is built from 14 residues. The germline V and J ends were trimmed by 1 base and 5 bases, with 13 bases remaining between them. CDR1 is SGDLS, CDR2 YYNGEE, per germline. Here the CDR3 DNA reads TGTGCCAGCAGCGTAACCCAGGGCTTCAACGAGCAGTACTTC. Protein sequence: CASSVTQGFNEQYF.

The rearrangement uses TRBV19 and TRBJ2-7; 11 bases fit TRBD2. Looked up from germline, CDR1 is LNHDA and CDR2 is SQIVND (reference sequence). This CDR3 has 15 amino acids. With 5 bases clipped from V and 4 bases from J, the junction kept 7 bases outside the gene matches. CDR3 protein: CASSPLAGGTYEQYF. DNA for the CDR3: TGTGCCAGTAGTCCCCTAGCGGGAGGAACATACGAGCAGTACTTC.

The rearrangement joins TRBV10-3 to TRBJ2-7; TRBD2 might be the D (5 bases). The V gene's germline CDR1 is ENHRY and CDR2 SYGVKD. V was trimmed by 3 bases and J by 0 bases, leaving 6 bases between them. The CDR3 consists of 13 residues. CDR3 coding DNA: TGTGCCATCAGTGACGGGGACTCCTACGAGCAGTACTTC. Amino acid sequence: CAISDGDSYEQYF.

The J gene is TRBJ2-7, the V gene TRBV12-3 or TRBV12-4; D perhaps matches TRBD1 (6 bases). The ends were cut back, 3 bases at V and 6 bases at J, with 12 bases in the middle. The CDR3 has 13 amino acids. CDR3 sequence: CASSFGTHSEQYF. CDR3 bases: TGTGCCAGCAGTTTCGGGACACACTCCGAGCAGTACTTC.

There are a few counts of this clone. CDR3 in DNA: TGCAGCGCCCTATTCCGGGGGTCGCTCGTCACTGAAGCTTTCTTT. This sequence encodes CSALFRGSLVTEAFF. The chain carries TRBV29-1 and TRBJ1-1; D perhaps matches TRBD1 (5 bases). This CDR3 contains 15 residues. Germline V gene data show CDR1 as SQVTM and CDR2 as ANQGSEA. V lost 7 bases and J 4 bases, leaving 22 bases between the germline ends.

This clone was detected only once. The rearrangement joins TRBV6-5 to TRBJ1-2; weak D call: TRBD1 (6 bases). Per the germline V gene, CDR1 is MNHEY and CDR2 is SVGAGI. CDR3 length: 13 amino acids. The V and J ends lost 5 bases and 8 bases respectively, with 15 bases between them. CDR3 sequence reads: CASSQTGHVGYTF. CDR3 bases: TGTGCCAGCAGTCAGACAGGTCATGTGGGCTACACCTTC.

This clone was found a few times. The chain combines TRBV3-1 (or the pseudogene TRBV3-2) with TRBJ1-5; the D gene is possibly TRBD1 (5 bases). The CDR3 covers 12 residues. Germline lookup yields CDR1 LGHDT and CDR2 YNNKEL (reference sequence). V lost 5 bases, J lost 7 bases, and 9 bases lay in between. The CDR3 DNA follows: TGTGCCAGCAGCTTTAAGGGGCAGCCCCAGCATTTT. This sequence encodes CASSFKGQPQHF.

This sequence joins TRBV20-1 and TRBJ1-2, with TRBD1 matching 11 bases. V was clipped by 3 bases and J by 7 bases; unmatched bases: 13. The CDR3 extends over 16 amino acids. Germline values: CDR1 DFQATT, CDR2 SNEGSKA (reference sequence). The CDR3 coding sequence is TGCAGTGCTAGTCTTCAATGGGACAGGGGGGAGAGTGGCTACACCTTC. Amino acids: CSASLQWDRGESGYTF.

The chain links TRBV24-1 to TRBJ2-3; D uncertain. The V end lost 3 bases, the J end lost 0 bases, and 12 bases lay between the germline ends. Germline V gene sequence: CDR1 KGHDR, CDR2 SFDVKD. The CDR3 is 16 residues long. The CDR3 spells CATSDRQATSTDTQYF. CDR3 sequence (DNA): TGTGCCACCAGTGATAGGCAGGCCACTAGCACAGATACGCAGTATTTT.

V and J are TRBV28 and TRBJ2-1; D gene unclear. The CDR3 covers 14 residues. Germline lookup yields CDR1 MDHEN and CDR2 SYDVKM. V lost 2 bases to trimming and J lost 0 bases, with 5 bases between them. The CDR3 loop reads CASSLPSSYNEQFF. The DNA for the CDR3 is TGTGCCAGCAGTTTACCCAGCTCCTACAATGAGCAGTTCTTC.

Many counts were recorded for this clone. The chain uses TRBV7-9 and TRBJ1-4; 7 bases map to TRBD1. Unmatched junction bases numbered 7, after V lost 5 bases and J lost 4 bases. The CDR3 length is 15 residues. The germline gives CDR1 SEHNR, CDR2 FQNEAQ (reference sequence). In DNA, the CDR3 is TGTGCCAGCAGCCCGGGACAGCAATTTAATGAAAAACTGTTTTTT. Translation gives CASSPGQQFNEKLFF.

This clone occurred a few times. This chain joins TRBV10-2 and TRBJ2-7; D is uncertain. CDR3 length equals 12 residues. The germline CDR1 and CDR2 sequences are WSHSY and SAAADI. V lost 0 bases and J lost 9, with 9 bases in between. CDR3 in amino acids: CASSESERWQYF. The CDR3 DNA reads TGCGCCAGCAGTGAGTCAGAGAGGTGGCAGTACTTC.

This clone was detected only once. The V call is TRBV29-1, the J call TRBJ2-7; 9 nucleotides line up with TRBD1. V shed 0 bases and J 4 bases; nucleotides not matched to a gene: 4. CDR1 is SQVTM and CDR2 is ANQGSEA in the germline V gene. This CDR3 has 14 amino acids. For the CDR3, the DNA is TGCAGCGTTGAAGATCTCGGACAGGGGTACGAGCAGTACTTC. Protein: CSVEDLGQGYEQYF.

This sequence joins TRBV30 and TRBJ2-3; TRBD2 aligns across 8 bases. Germline V CDR1 and CDR2: GTSNPN, SVGIG (reference sequence). V was clipped by 2 bases and J by 4 bases; unmatched bases: 8. This CDR3 is built from 15 residues. In nucleotides, the CDR3 is TGTGCCTGGAGTTATAACAGCGGGAGCGCAGATACGCAGTATTTT. Amino acids: CAWSYNSGSADTQYF. Variable domain in full (rest from reference TRBV30 and TRBJ2-3): SQTIHQWPATLVQPVGSPLSLECTVEGTSNPNLYWYRQAAGRGLQLLFYSVGIGQISSEVPQNLSASRPQDRQFILSSKKLLLSDSGFYLCAWSYNSGSADTQYFGPGTRLTVL.

This chain links TRBV28 with TRBJ2-3; D uncertain. Trimming removed 3 bases from V and 2 bases from J, with 6 bases in between. In germline, CDR1 is MDHEN, CDR2 SYDVKM. The CDR3 totals 13 residues. CDR3 coding DNA: TGTGCCAGCAGTTTTGGGCTCACAGATACGCAGTATTTT. It specifies CASSFGLTDTQYF.

The chain combines TRBV7-9 with TRBJ2-5, with 10 positions matching TRBD2. Losses at the gene ends were 5 bases for V and 5 bases for J; bases not matched to a gene: 8. CDR1 SEHNR and CDR2 FQNEAQ come from the germline V gene (reference sequence). The CDR3 sequence is 15 residues long. CDR3 residues: CASSASGGGYETQYF. In DNA form, the CDR3 reads TGTGCCAGCAGCGCCAGCGGGGGGGGTTACGAGACCCAGTACTTC.

The rearrangement links TRBV7-3 to TRBJ1-1; 7 bases fit TRBD1. The CDR3 covers 14 residues. Germline loops: CDR1 SGHTA, CDR2 FQGTGA. Germline trimming cut 4 bases from V and 1 base from J; bases unmatched to any gene: 3. CDR3 bases: TGTGCCAGCAGCTACGGGACAGCGAACACTGAAGCTTTCTTT. Translating it yields CASSYGTANTEAFF.

The V call is TRBV19, the J call TRBJ2-7; 13 positions agree with TRBD2. Germline-derived CDR1 and CDR2 are LNHDA and SQIVND (reference sequence). J gave up 4 bases and V 7 bases, and 7 bases lay outside the gene matches. The CDR3 contains 15 residues. The CDR3 nucleotides are TGTGCCAGTACCCCTGGACTAGCGGGGGTATACGAGCAGTACTTC. It codes for CASTPGLAGVYEQYF. Based on the CDR3 plus reference TRBV19 and TRBJ2-7, the full variable domain is DGGITQSPKYLFRKEGQNVTLSCEQNLNHDAMYWYRQDPGQGLRLIYYSQIVNDFQKGDIAEGYSVSREKKESFPLTVTSAQKNPTAFYLCASTPGLAGVYEQYFGPGTRLTVT.

This chain connects TRBV9 to TRBJ2-1; D ambiguous. V was trimmed by 4 bases and J by 0 bases, leaving 11 bases between them. Germline V lookup: CDR1 SGDLS, CDR2 YYNGEE. CDR3 length equals 15 residues. CDR3 bases: TGTGCCAGCAGCCCCCTGTGGCCCTCCTACAATGAGCAGTTCTTC. Its protein is CASSPLWPSYNEQFF.